Listed below are T cell receptor beta chains from one sample, sequenced in a study of neurological immune-mediated disorders. TCRdb processed the 5' RACE reads anew with MiXCR; each CDR3 protein has one entry. The sample holds 40,000 to 55,000 distinct CDR3 sequences, approximately 10% seen once. Sequencing was performed on PBMCs. The receptors here all came from a woman aged 40 to 50 with HTLV-1-associated myelopathy (HAM/TSP). Each CDR3 is given with its conserved first and last residue. The order of the fields is V gene, clone size, CDR3 protein. Clone size is not always given. Where it is, it says once, few, many or a class for expanded clones.

V: TRBV5-1
size: many
CDR3: CASSYNTMNTEAFF

V: TRBV20-1
size: many
CDR3: CSACRLGSYNEQFF

V: TRBV7-2
size: many
CDR3: CASSLPPGRGGSYEQFF

V: TRBV10-3
size: many
CDR3: CAISLDRGENIQYF

V: TRBV9
size: many
CDR3: CASSVELTRETQYF

V: TRBV12-3/TRBV12-4
size: many
CDR3: CASSLKSRQETQYF

V: TRBV9
size: many
CDR3: CASSVGGYTEAFF

V: TRBV5-1
size: many
CDR3: CASSLSGAPGANVLTF

V: TRBV5-1
size: .
CDR3: CASSLGQAGNEKLFF

V: TRBV7-7
size: many
CDR3: CASSSLSTDTQYF

V: TRBV10-3
size: many
CDR3: CAISESTAYGYTF

V: TRBV14
size: many
CDR3: CASSHGTGGSGANVLTF

V: TRBV10-3
size: few
CDR3: CANSPGALQETQYF

V: TRBV5-1
size: many
CDR3: CASSLTGEGGMNTEAFF

V: TRBV12-3/TRBV12-4
size: many
CDR3: CASSLGQPWGEQYF

V: TRBV2
size: many
CDR3: CASGSLGDEQFF

V: TRBV4-1
size: many
CDR3: CASSPGLGFDLAKNIQYF

V: TRBV7-9
size: many
CDR3: CASSLQGGVEKLFF

V: TRBV18
size: many
CDR3: CASSLNTRSGGEQYF

V: TRBV12-3/TRBV12-4
size: many
CDR3: CASSFSETQYF

V: TRBV4-1
size: many
CDR3: CASRATGTPEAFF

V: TRBV5-1
size: many
CDR3: CASSWGVRMNTEAFF

V: TRBV5-1
size: few
CDR3: CASSSDRAGANVLTF

V: TRBV12-3/TRBV12-4
size: many
CDR3: CASSFSYRGPGDEQFF

V: TRBV20-1
size: many
CDR3: CSARPPGTPGGYTF

V: TRBV19
size: many
CDR3: CASSMSGGANVLTF

V: TRBV20-1
size: many
CDR3: CSAGHRGYGYTF

V: TRBV11-2
size: many
CDR3: CASSLEGRGRDTQYF

V: TRBV4-1
size: many
CDR3: CASSQQTGFPTNEKLFF